This T cell receptor (beta chain) appears in the sequencing data of a study of cytomegalovirus exposure and HLA in healthy donors. Study-level results: Reports state that TCR beta sequences accurately predicted most subjects' HLA-A and HLA-B alleles. Productive status was seen about 90% or about 30% of the time for most TCR beta V segments in an earlier analysis.

The PCR ran on 60 Vbeta and 13 Jbeta primers. As processed by the authors: The authors later counted 75 million to 90 million unique TCR beta chains, approximately 12 million of them shared. The method was immunoSEQ multiplex PCR; TCRdb's version includes in-frame clones alone and lacks a portion of them. V and J calls and clone size follow that table, whereas D and trimming were derived from the DNA. This table has about 31,000 clones, approximately 90% appearing once. CDR1 SGHTA and CDR2 FQGNSA come from the germline V gene. This CDR3 contains 16 residues. V lost 5 bases to trimming and J lost 0 bases; unmatched junction nucleotides: 3. As for this clone: Its antigen is as yet unknown.

Specimen: PBMCs. This rearrangement joins TRBV7-2 to TRBJ2-2; 10 bases are shared with TRBD2. This receptor was identified in a boy aged 5-17 years in good health and CMV-seronegative. CDR3 DNA sequence: TGTGCCAGCAGCGTAACTAGCGGGGCGAACACCGGGGAGCTGTTTTTT. The encoded protein is CASSVTSGANTGELFF. Variable domain in full (rest from reference TRBV7-2 and TRBJ2-2): GAGVSQSPSNKVTEKGKDVELRCDPISGHTALYWYRQSLGQGLEFLIYFQGNSAPDKSGLPSDRFSAERTGGSVSTLTIQRTQQEDSAVYLCASSVTSGANTGELFFGEGSRLTVL.